These 3 T cell receptor beta chains were all obtained from the same sample, sequenced in a study of cytomegalovirus exposure and HLA in healthy donors. The assay was immunoSEQ multiplex PCR, and TCRdb's table has in-frame clones only and misses some. The sample has hundreds of thousands of clones, approximately 90% seen once. Sample: PBMCs. These receptor sequences come from a young woman in good health and CMV-seronegative.

The rearrangement joins TRBV28 to TRBJ2-7; TRBD1 aligns across 9 bases. The ends lost 5 bases at V and 2 bases at J; junction bases unmatched: 7. Germline V gene lookup returns CDR1 MDHEN and CDR2 SYDVKM. The CDR3 sequence is 15 residues long. Here the CDR3 DNA reads TGTGCCAGCAGTAAGACCGGGACAGGGACCTACGAGCAGTACTTC. Translation gives CASSKTGTGTYEQYF.

The chain combines TRBV2 with TRBJ1-1; tentative D call: TRBD1 (5 bases). Germline V gives CDR1 SNHLY, CDR2 FYNNEI. The CDR3 is 17 residues long. V was clipped by 7 bases and J by 3 bases, with 24 bases between them. CDR3 sequence reads: CASTGTFFLNVDTEAFF. As DNA, the CDR3 is TGTGCCAGCACCGGGACTTTTTTTTTAAACGTGGACACTGAAGCTTTCTTT.

The V gene is TRBV30, the J gene TRBJ1-1; no clear D. Germline-derived CDR1 and CDR2 are GTSNPN and SVGIG (reference sequence). Deletions cut 1 base from V and 8 bases from J, with 8 bases between. This CDR3 region has 11 residues. The CDR3 reads CAWSAGDEAFF. The DNA of the CDR3 is TGTGCCTGGAGTGCGGGAGACGAAGCTTTCTTT.